This T cell receptor (beta chain) appears in the sequencing data of a study of tumor-infiltrating lymphocytes in primary liver carcinoma. At the level of the study: Between roughly 4.2 and 10 cm across, the tumors were all of stage T1-T3 N0M0. About 3.5 to 7.5 million productive TCRbeta reads were obtained from the samples, with similar numbers across tissue types.

A constant-region primer served to make TCR beta cDNA from 500 to 550 ng total RNA. Three nested multiplex PCR rounds, a slightly modified ARM-PCR method, built the TCR beta libraries. TCRdb analysed the multiplex PCR reads with MiXCR anew, one entry per CDR3 protein. Here the sample spans about 120,000 distinct CDR3 sequences, roughly 75% being singletons. About this clonotype itself: Germline is not matched at one junction end, which may reflect a read error.

From about 19-30 mg of unsorted bulk tissue, DNA and RNA were co-extracted together. Surgical resection was the treatment these patients received for primary liver carcinoma. The TCR originated in a woman in her sixties with primary liver carcinoma and hepatitis B virus infection. Material: tumor-adjacent normal liver tissue.

CDR3 protein: CRVEGTGYEASF. The CDR3, as DNA: TGCAGGGTTGAAGGGACGGGGTATGAAGCTTCCTTT. The chain recombines TRBV29-1 with TRBJ1-1; D is perhaps TRBD1 (5 bases). This CDR3 spans 12 amino acids. Germline lookup yields CDR1 SQVTM and CDR2 ANQGSEA.